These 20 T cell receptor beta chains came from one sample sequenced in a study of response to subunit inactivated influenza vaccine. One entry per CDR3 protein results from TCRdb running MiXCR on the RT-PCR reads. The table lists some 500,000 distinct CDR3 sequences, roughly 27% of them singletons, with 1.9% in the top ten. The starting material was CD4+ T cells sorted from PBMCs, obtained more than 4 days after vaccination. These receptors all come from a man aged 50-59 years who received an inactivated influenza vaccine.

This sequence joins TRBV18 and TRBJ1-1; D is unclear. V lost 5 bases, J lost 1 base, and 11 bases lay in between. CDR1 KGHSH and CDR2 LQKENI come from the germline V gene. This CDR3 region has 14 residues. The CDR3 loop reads CASSMGDGNTEAFF. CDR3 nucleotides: TGTGCCAGCTCAATGGGCGATGGGAACACTGAAGCTTTCTTT.

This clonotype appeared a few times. This CDR3 reads CATSDFGLAGVREQFF. The CDR3 bases are TGTGCCACCAGTGATTTTGGGCTAGCGGGAGTTCGTGAGCAGTTCTTC. The chain carries TRBV24-1 and TRBJ2-1; 10 nucleotides agree with TRBD2. The germline V gene encodes CDR1 KGHDR and CDR2 SFDVKD. CDR3 size: 16 residues. V lost 1 base and J lost 9; bases outside the gene matches: 8.

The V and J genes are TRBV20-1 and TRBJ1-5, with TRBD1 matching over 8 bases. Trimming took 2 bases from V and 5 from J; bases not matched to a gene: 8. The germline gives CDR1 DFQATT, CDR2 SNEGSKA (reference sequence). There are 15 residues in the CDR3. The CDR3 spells CSARSAQGAYQPQHF. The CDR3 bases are TGCAGTGCTAGATCGGCGCAGGGGGCTTATCAGCCCCAGCATTTT.

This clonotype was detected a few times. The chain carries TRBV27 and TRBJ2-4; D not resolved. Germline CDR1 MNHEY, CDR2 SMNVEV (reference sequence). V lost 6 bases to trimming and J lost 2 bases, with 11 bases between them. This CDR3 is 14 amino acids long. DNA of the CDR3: TGTGCCAGCAGGTCGGCCTCGTCCAAAAACATTCAGTACTTC. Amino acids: CASRSASSKNIQYF.

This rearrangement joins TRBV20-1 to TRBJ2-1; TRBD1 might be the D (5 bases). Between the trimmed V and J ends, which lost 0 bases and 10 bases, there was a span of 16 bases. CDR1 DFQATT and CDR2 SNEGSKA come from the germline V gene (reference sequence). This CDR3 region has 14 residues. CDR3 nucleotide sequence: TGCAGTGCTAGAGATCAGGCAGGGCCGGCCGAGCAGTTCTTC. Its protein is CSARDQAGPAEQFF.

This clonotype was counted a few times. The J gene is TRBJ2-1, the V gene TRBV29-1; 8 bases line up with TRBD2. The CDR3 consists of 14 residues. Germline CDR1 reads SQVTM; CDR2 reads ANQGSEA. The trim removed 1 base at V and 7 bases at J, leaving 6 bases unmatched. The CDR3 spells CSVEARLARNEQFF. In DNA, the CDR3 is TGCAGCGTTGAAGCCAGACTAGCGAGGAATGAGCAGTTCTTC.

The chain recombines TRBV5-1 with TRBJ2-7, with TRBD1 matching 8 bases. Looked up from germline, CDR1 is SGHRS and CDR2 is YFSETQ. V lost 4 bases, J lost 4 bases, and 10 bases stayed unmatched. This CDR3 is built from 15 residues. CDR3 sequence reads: CASSPTSGGRYEQYF. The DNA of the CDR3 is TGCGCCAGCAGCCCAACCTCAGGGGGCCGGTACGAGCAGTACTTC.

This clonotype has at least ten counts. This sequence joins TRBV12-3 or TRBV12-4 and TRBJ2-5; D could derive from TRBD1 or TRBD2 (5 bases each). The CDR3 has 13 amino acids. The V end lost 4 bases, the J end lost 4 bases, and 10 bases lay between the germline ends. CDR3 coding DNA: TGTGCCAGCAGTTGGGCTGGGGGAGAGACCCAGTACTTC. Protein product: CASSWAGGETQYF.

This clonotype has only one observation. This chain's CDR3 is CASSFAGGEYEQYF. DNA of the CDR3: TGCGCCAGCAGCTTCGCGGGTGGAGAGTACGAGCAGTACTTC. J is TRBJ2-7 and V is TRBV5-1; maybe TRBD2 (5 bases). V lost 2 bases and J lost 4, with 13 bases in between. Germline V gene sequence: CDR1 SGHRS, CDR2 YFSETQ. This CDR3 has 14 amino acids.

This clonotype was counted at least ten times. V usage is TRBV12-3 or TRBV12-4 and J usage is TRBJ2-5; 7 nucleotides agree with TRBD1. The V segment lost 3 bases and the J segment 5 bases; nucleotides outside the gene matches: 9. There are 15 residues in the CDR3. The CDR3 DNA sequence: TGTGCCAGCAGTTTCCGGGTAGGGGGCGCGGAGACCCAGTACTTC. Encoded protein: CASSFRVGGAETQYF.

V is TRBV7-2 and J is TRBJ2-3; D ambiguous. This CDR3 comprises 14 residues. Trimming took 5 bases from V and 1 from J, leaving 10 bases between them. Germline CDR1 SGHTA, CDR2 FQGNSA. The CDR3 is CASSRLGGTDTQYF. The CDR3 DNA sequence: TGTGCCAGCAGCCGCCTAGGCGGCACAGATACGCAGTATTTT.

In nucleotides, the CDR3 is TGTGCCAGCAGCCCCGGGGCCTATGGCTACACCTTC. Its translation: CASSPGAYGYTF. The chain uses TRBV11-2 and TRBJ1-2; possible D gene TRBD1, 5 bases. The CDR3 length is 12 residues. With 5 bases removed from V and 4 bases from J, the gap between germline ends came to 8 bases. CDR1 is SGHAT and CDR2 is FQNNGV in the germline V gene. Full variable domain (remainder filled in from reference TRBV11-2 and TRBJ1-2): EAGVAQSPRYKIIEKRQSVAFWCNPISGHATLYWYQQILGQGPKLLIQFQNNGVVDDSQLPKDRFSAERLKGVDSTLKIQPAKLEDSAVYLCASSPGAYGYTFGSGTRLTVV.

The chain's CDR3 is CSAREEAEQYF. In DNA, the CDR3 is TGCAGTGCTAGAGAAGAGGCCGAGCAGTACTTC. This sequence joins TRBV20-1 and TRBJ2-7, with D unclear. The CDR3 spans 11 residues. Germline V gene sequence: CDR1 DFQATT, CDR2 SNEGSKA (reference sequence). V was pared by 0 bases and J by 6 bases, with 6 bases between.

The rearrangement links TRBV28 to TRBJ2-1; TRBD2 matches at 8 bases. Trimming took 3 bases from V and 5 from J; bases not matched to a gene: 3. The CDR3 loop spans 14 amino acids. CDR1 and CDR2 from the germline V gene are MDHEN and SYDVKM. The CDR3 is CASSFTSGDNEQFF. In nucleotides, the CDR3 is TGTGCCAGCAGTTTCACTAGCGGCGACAATGAGCAGTTCTTC. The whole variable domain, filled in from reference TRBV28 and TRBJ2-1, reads DVKVTQSSRYLVKRTGEKVFLECVQDMDHENMFWYRQDPGLGLRLIYFSYDVKMKEKGDIPEGYSVSREKKERFSLILESASTNQTSMYLCASSFTSGDNEQFFGPGTRLTVL.

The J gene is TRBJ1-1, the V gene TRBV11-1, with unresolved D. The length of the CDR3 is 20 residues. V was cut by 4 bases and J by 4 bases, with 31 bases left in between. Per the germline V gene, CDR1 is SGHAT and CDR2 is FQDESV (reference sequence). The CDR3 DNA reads TGTGCCAGCAGCTACAAGCGGGGTCTCTCAGGACCCACGGGAGGCACTGAAGCTTTCTTT. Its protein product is CASSYKRGLSGPTGGTEAFF.

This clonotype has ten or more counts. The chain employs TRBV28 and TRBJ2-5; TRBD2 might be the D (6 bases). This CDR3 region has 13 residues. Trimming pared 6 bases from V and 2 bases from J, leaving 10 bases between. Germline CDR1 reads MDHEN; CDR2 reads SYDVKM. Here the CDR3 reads CASRGGRQETQYF. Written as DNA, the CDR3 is TGTGCCAGCAGGGGGGGTCGACAAGAGACCCAGTACTTC.

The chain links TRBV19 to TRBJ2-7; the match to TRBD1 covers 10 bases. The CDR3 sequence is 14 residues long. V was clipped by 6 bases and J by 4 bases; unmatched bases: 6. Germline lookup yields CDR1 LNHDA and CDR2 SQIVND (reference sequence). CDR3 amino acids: CASRRTGGGYEQYF. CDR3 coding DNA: TGTGCCAGTAGACGGACAGGGGGAGGTTACGAGCAGTACTTC.

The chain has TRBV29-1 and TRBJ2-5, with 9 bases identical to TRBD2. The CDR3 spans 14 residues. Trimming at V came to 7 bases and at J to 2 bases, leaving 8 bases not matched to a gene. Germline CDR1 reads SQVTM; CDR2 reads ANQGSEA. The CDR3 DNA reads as TGCAGCGGCTCCACTAGCGGGCTTCAAGAGACCCAGTACTTC. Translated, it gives CSGSTSGLQETQYF.

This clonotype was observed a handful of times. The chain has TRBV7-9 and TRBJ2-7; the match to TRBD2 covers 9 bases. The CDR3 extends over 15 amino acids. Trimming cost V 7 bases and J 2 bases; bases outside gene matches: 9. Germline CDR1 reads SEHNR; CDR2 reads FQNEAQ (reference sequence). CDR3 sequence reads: CASTSPTSGTYEQYF. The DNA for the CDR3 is TGTGCCAGCACCTCGCCGACTAGCGGCACCTACGAGCAGTACTTC.

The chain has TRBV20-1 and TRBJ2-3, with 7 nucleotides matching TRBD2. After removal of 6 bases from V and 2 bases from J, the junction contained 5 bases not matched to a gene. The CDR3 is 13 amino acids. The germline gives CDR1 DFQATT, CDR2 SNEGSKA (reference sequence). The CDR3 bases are TGCAGTGCAAACGGGGGGATCACAGATACGCAGTATTTT. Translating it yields CSANGGITDTQYF.